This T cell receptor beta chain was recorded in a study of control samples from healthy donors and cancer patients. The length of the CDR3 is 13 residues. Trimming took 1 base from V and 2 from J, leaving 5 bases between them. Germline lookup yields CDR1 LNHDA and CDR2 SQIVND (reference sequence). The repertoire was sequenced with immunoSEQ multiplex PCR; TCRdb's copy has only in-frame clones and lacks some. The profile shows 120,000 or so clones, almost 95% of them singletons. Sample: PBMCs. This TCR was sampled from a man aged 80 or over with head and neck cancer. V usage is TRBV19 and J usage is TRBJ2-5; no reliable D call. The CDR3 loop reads CASSIGFQETQYF. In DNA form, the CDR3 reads TGTGCCAGTAGTATAGGGTTTCAAGAGACCCAGTACTTC.